A single T cell receptor (beta chain) is shown here with its context. No antigen is known for it. The sample originates from a study of T cells in Graves' hyperthyroidism and ophthalmopathy. Researchers amplified the TCR beta CDR3 regions from RNA transcripts. HTBI primers were employed in a first-round RT-PCR of the TCR CDR3. Via MiXCR, TCRdb re-called the multiplex PCR reads, giving one row per CDR3 protein. The sample holds around 500,000 distinct CDR3 sequences, 14% seen once. V was clipped by 4 bases and J by 0 bases; unmatched bases: 2. Germline V gene sequence: CDR1 DFQATT, CDR2 SNEGSKA (reference sequence). The CDR3 covers 13 residues. Stable hyperthyroidism: no ophthalmopathy progression over 18 months of follow-up. Diagnoses rested on clinical symptoms, serum thyroxine and TRAb, thyroid ultrasound and orbital computed tomography. Whole-study results and caveats: Ophthalmopathy was separated from stable hyperthyroidism by a 13 V-J model. The model anticipated ophthalmopathy a median approximately 6.5 months pre-onset.

The rearrangement joins TRBV20-1 to TRBJ1-1; 7 bases are a match to TRBD1. The sequencing input was blood. This receptor was obtained from a woman aged 35 to 49 with Graves' hyperthyroidism. CDR3 region: CSATDRLNTEAFF. The CDR3 nucleotides are TGCAGTGCTACGGACAGGTTGAACACTGAAGCTTTCTTT.